These 18 T cell receptor beta chains originate from one sample sequenced in a study of human T cells and chemical hapten exposure (dated by TCRdb to about 2021). Library preparation attached unique molecular identifiers to individual cDNA molecules for quantitative, reproducible TCR counting. Using fastp trimming at Q25 and MiXCR clonotype assembly, TCRdb reanalyzed the public sequencing data and kept in-frame beta chains. Entries are consolidated by CDR3 protein sequence, retaining the most common genes and DNA. Present in this sample are about 120,000 distinct CDR3 sequences, 8.5% of which were seen just once. Just over 1.4% of the sample is held by the ten biggest clonotypes. Total RNA was extracted from unfractionated whole blood that had been collected in Tempus Blood RNA tubes. Specimen: whole blood. The receptor set was obtained from a human donor in good health. Some clones in this sample may be carry-over from other donors' samples. Donor details come from another sample of the same person, matched by shared clones.

This clonotype was recorded at least ten times. The chain employs TRBV6-5 and TRBJ1-1; 7 bases fit TRBD1. The CDR3 spans 15 residues. V trimming: 5 bases; J trimming: 1 base; junction bases outside the gene matches: 7. CDR1 MNHEY and CDR2 SVGAGI come from the germline V gene. CDR3 region: CASSQGDIPNTEAFF. The DNA for the CDR3 is TGTGCCAGCAGTCAGGGGGACATACCGAACACTGAAGCTTTCTTT.

The J gene is TRBJ1-5, the V gene TRBV20-1; 9 nucleotides align to TRBD1. J gave up 5 bases and V 5 bases, and 4 bases lay outside the gene matches. Per germline, CDR1 DFQATT and CDR2 SNEGSKA (reference sequence). The CDR3 is 13 amino acids. CDR3 DNA: TGCAGTGCTCCGCGACAGGGGGATCAGCCCCAGCATTTT. Translation: CSAPRQGDQPQHF.

This clonotype was recorded at least ten times. The genes are TRBV7-8 and TRBJ1-1; TRBD1 matches 8 bases. The CDR3 is 17 residues long. V shed 4 bases, J shed 2 bases, and the junction held 12 bases outside the gene matches. CDR1 and CDR2 from the germline V gene are SGHVS and FQNEAQ. The DNA of the CDR3 is TGTGCCAGCAGCTCGAATCGCAACAGGGGGGCAAACACTGAAGCTTTCTTT. Amino acids: CASSSNRNRGANTEAFF.

The sample holds a few counts of this clonotype. V is TRBV27 and J is TRBJ2-7; D gene uncertain. Germline assignment: CDR1 MNHEY and CDR2 SMNVEV (reference sequence). This CDR3 is 13 amino acids long. The V and J ends lost 3 bases and 5 bases respectively, with 11 bases between them. Here the CDR3 reads CASSFSLGNEQYF. DNA for the CDR3: TGTGCCAGCAGTTTTAGCCTAGGCAACGAGCAGTACTTC.

The CDR3 here is CAISVGGQGAGQPQHF. The CDR3 DNA sequence: TGTGCCATCAGTGTCGGGGGACAGGGGGCTGGACAGCCCCAGCATTTT. This rearrangement joins TRBV10-3 to TRBJ1-5; 12 nucleotides line up with TRBD1. CDR1 and CDR2 from the germline V gene are ENHRY and SYGVKD. This CDR3 is built from 16 residues. Unmatched junction bases numbered 8, after V lost 4 bases and J lost 7 bases.

In this sample, this clonotype turned up a few times. The chain has TRBV7-2 and TRBJ2-7, with D tentatively TRBD1 (6 bases). Germline V lookup: CDR1 SGHTA, CDR2 FQGNSA. The CDR3 loop spans 14 amino acids. V dropped 4 bases and J dropped 4 bases, with 14 bases sitting between them. In DNA, the CDR3 is TGTGCCAGCAGCTCCGGACAGCGGAGGTACGAGCAGTACTTC. Translation: CASSSGQRRYEQYF. Full variable domain (outside the CDR3, taken from reference TRBV7-2 and TRBJ2-7): GAGVSQSPSNKVTEKGKDVELRCDPISGHTALYWYRQSLGQGLEFLIYFQGNSAPDKSGLPSDRFSAERTGGSVSTLTIQRTQQEDSAVYLCASSSGQRRYEQYFGPGTRLTVT.

The rearrangement uses TRBV6-4 and TRBJ2-1; 7 nucleotides match TRBD2. The CDR3 has 16 amino acids. The V segment lost 0 bases and the J segment 7 bases; nucleotides outside the gene matches: 9. In germline, CDR1 is MRHNA, CDR2 SNTAGT. The CDR3: CASSDSWGGDRNEQFF. CDR3 coding DNA: TGTGCCAGCAGTGACTCATGGGGGGGGGATCGGAATGAGCAGTTCTTC.

This rearrangement joins TRBV5-1 to TRBJ2-1, with D perhaps being TRBD1 or TRBD2 (6 bases each). V was cut by 0 bases and J by 6 bases, with 22 bases left in between. The CDR3 length is 18 residues. Germline CDR1 reads SGHRS; CDR2 reads YFSETQ. The CDR3 loop reads CASSLEGGSGSRGNEQFF. CDR3 DNA: TGCGCCAGCAGCTTGGAGGGGGGAAGCGGGTCGAGGGGCAATGAGCAGTTCTTC.

This clonotype came up a few times. The J gene is TRBJ2-7, the V gene TRBV6-1, with D tentatively TRBD2 (6 bases). The CDR3 sequence is 12 residues long. Germline values: CDR1 MNHNS, CDR2 SASEGT. V was cut by 9 bases and J by 1 base, with 10 bases left in between. The CDR3 bases are TGTGCCAGTGGGACTCAGTCCTACGAGCAGTACTTC. As protein: CASGTQSYEQYF.

Here the CDR3 reads CASSLFGQGAGELFF. For the CDR3, the DNA is TGTGCCAGCAGCTTATTCGGACAGGGAGCCGGGGAGCTGTTTTTT. The J gene is TRBJ2-2, the V gene TRBV5-4; 8 bases fit TRBD1. This CDR3 region has 15 residues. Trimming removed 2 bases from V and 6 bases from J; junction bases left unmatched: 6. From germline, CDR1 is SGHNT and CDR2 YYREEE (reference sequence).

The chain uses TRBV6-5 and TRBJ2-7; a weak D match, TRBD1 (5 bases). Germline values: CDR1 MNHEY, CDR2 SVGAGI. The CDR3 sequence is 15 residues long. The V end lost 2 bases, the J end lost 2 bases, and 13 bases lay between the germline ends. For the CDR3, the DNA is TGTGCCAGCAGTTACAGCAGGGATAGGACCTACGAGCAGTACTTC. This codes for CASSYSRDRTYEQYF.

The chain uses TRBV5-4 and TRBJ2-5; D is uncertain. Deletions cut 4 bases from V and 5 bases from J, with 15 bases between. The germline V gene encodes CDR1 SGHNT and CDR2 YYREEE (reference sequence). The CDR3 runs to 14 residues. CDR3 region: CASSRSSPQETQYF. In DNA form, the CDR3 reads TGTGCCAGCAGCCGGAGTAGTCCCCAGGAGACCCAGTACTTC.

V gene TRBV5-6 combines with J gene TRBJ2-4; a weak D match, TRBD1 (5 bases). The CDR3 has 14 amino acids. Germline-derived CDR1 and CDR2 are SGHDT and YYEEEE. The germline V and J ends were trimmed by 3 bases and 0 bases, with 7 bases remaining between them. This chain's CDR3 is CASSSQGAKNIQYF. CDR3 DNA sequence: TGTGCCAGCAGCTCCCAGGGAGCCAAAAACATTCAGTACTTC.

The rearrangement joins TRBV5-1 to TRBJ2-3; possible D gene TRBD1, 6 bases. Germline V lookup: CDR1 SGHRS, CDR2 YFSETQ. CDR3 length: 14 amino acids. Deletions cut 7 bases from V and 0 bases from J, with 12 bases between. Here the CDR3 reads CASAGAVSTDTQYF. In nucleotides, the CDR3 is TGCGCCAGCGCAGGGGCCGTCAGCACAGATACGCAGTATTTT. The variable domain in full, completed from reference TRBV5-1 and TRBJ2-3, reads KAGVTQTPRYLIKTRGQQVTLSCSPISGHRSVSWYQQTPGQGLQFLFEYFSETQRNKGNFPGRFSGRQFSNSRSEMNVSTLELGDSALYLCASAGAVSTDTQYFGPGTRLTVL.

This clonotype was counted only a few times. The rearrangement links TRBV12-3 or TRBV12-4 to TRBJ2-7, with D perhaps being TRBD1 or TRBD2 (5 bases each). CDR3 length: 13 amino acids. V was shortened by 8 bases and J by 1 base, with 12 bases between the two germline ends. CDR3 nucleotide sequence: TGTGCCAGCCGGGGTACAGGTTCCTACGAGCAGTACTTC. Amino acid sequence: CASRGTGSYEQYF.

This clonotype was seen many times. This chain uses TRBV20-1 with TRBJ2-5; D is ambiguous. Germline values: CDR1 DFQATT, CDR2 SNEGSKA (reference sequence). The V end lost 5 bases, the J end lost 5 bases, and 12 bases lay between the germline ends. The CDR3 covers 12 residues. CDR3 protein: CSAPPQEETQYF. In DNA, the CDR3 is TGCAGTGCTCCCCCCCAGGAGGAGACCCAGTACTTC.

This chain connects TRBV9 to TRBJ2-1, with D maybe TRBD1 (5 bases). In germline, CDR1 is SGDLS, CDR2 YYNGEE. The CDR3 loop spans 16 amino acids. The V end was cut by 4 bases, the J end by 2 bases, with 16 bases between. The CDR3 coding sequence is TGTGCCAGCAGCCCCTTGGGGCGACCCCCCTACAATGAGCAGTTCTTC. Amino acid sequence: CASSPLGRPPYNEQFF.

This clonotype was found many times. V gene TRBV7-2 combines with J gene TRBJ1-6; no firm D call. Germline V gene sequence: CDR1 SGHTA, CDR2 FQGNSA. Trimming cost V 1 base and J 7 bases, with 8 bases left between them. This CDR3 has 14 residues. As DNA, the CDR3 is TGTGCCAGCAGCTTAGGGGTCTCAAATTCACCCCTCCACTTT. Its protein is CASSLGVSNSPLHF.